This record covers a single TCR beta chain. Antigen: not known. The sample is drawn from a study of blood T cells in healthy people across ages. Unmatched junction bases numbered 12, after V lost 5 bases and J lost 4 bases. Germline V gene lookup returns CDR1 SGDLS and CDR2 YYNGEE. The CDR3 spans 17 residues. A J-beta primer mix and a sample-barcoded 5' primer were used in a second PCR of about 7 to 12 cycles. TCRdb redid the calling of the 5' RACE reads with MiXCR, one entry per CDR3 protein. The data contain some 930,000 distinct CDR3 sequences, 25% to 35% of them singletons. Study outcomes and limitations: Long-lived donors carried more naive CD4+ cells and greater diversity than aged donors.

Another study also made use of these data, one on T cells of mothers and their children.

The source of this sequence is a woman in her thirties or forties in good health. Sequenced: blood. V is TRBV9 and J is TRBJ2-5; 12 positions agree with TRBD2. The CDR3 DNA is TGTGCCAGCAGTGAGGGCCAGACTAGCGGGAGCGGAGAGACCCAGTACTTC. It translates to CASSEGQTSGSGETQYF.